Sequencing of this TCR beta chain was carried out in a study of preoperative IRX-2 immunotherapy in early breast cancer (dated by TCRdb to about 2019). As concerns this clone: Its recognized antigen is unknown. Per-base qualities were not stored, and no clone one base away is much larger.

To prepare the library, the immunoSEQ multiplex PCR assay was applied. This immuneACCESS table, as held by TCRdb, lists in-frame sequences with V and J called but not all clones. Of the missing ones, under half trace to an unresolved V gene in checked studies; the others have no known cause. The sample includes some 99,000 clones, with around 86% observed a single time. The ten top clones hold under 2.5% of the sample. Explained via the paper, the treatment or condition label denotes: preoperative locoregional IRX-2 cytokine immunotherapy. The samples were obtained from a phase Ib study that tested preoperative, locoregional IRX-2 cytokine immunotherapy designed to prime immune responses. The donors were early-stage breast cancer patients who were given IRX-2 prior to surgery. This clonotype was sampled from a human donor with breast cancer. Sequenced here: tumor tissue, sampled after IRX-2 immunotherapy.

The DNA sequence follows: TGTGCCAGCAGTTTACCTGGGTGGAGGGGGACCCAGTACTTC. It is translated as CASSLPGWRGTQYF. Recombination joined TRBV28 with TRBJ2-5; the D gene is possibly TRBD2, with 6 bases matching. From the cysteine up to the phenylalanine, the CDR3 has a length of 14 residues. Just CDR3 DNA is preserved here, 42 bases in frame from base 1. V is cut by 2 bases and J by 7 bases, and the space between the germline ends is 14 bases. According to the germline V gene, CDR1 reads MDHEN and CDR2 reads SYDVKM. The CDR3, completed at both ends by the reference TRBV28 and TRBJ2-5 genes, gives the full variable domain DVKVTQSSRYLVKRTGEKVFLECVQDMDHENMFWYRQDPGLGLRLIYFSYDVKMKEKGDIPEGYSVSREKKERFSLILESASTNQTSMYLCASSLPGWRGTQYFGPGTRLLVL.